A single sample gave rise to the 18 T cell receptor beta chains below, sequenced in a study of cytomegalovirus exposure and HLA in healthy donors. PCR was performed using 60 Vbeta and 13 Jbeta primers. Using immunoSEQ multiplex PCR, the repertoire was profiled, and TCRdb retains in-frame clones only, with some absent. The profile shows about 150,000 clones, roughly three quarters of them singletons. Specimen: PBMCs. The origin of the receptors is a woman aged 35 to 49 in good health and CMV-seronegative.

This chain joins TRBV7-2 and TRBJ2-1, with TRBD1 identical over 11 bases. The CDR3 length is 14 residues. Per germline, CDR1 SGHTA and CDR2 FQGNSA. The V gene end was trimmed by 5 bases and the J gene end by 9 bases; junction bases not matched to a gene: 6. The CDR3 nucleotides are TGTGCCAGCAGCACGGACAGGGGGCGCGGTGAGCAGTTCTTC. Translation: CASSTDRGRGEQFF.

The genes are TRBV2 and TRBJ1-2; D remains unclear. CDR1 is SNHLY, CDR2 FYNNEI, per germline. There are 16 residues in the CDR3. V was pared by 0 bases and J by 0 bases, with 11 bases between. In nucleotides, the CDR3 is TGTGCCAGCAGTGAAGCGGTCAGGCACTCTAACTATGGCTACACCTTC. Its protein product is CASSEAVRHSNYGYTF.

This clone was counted a single time. CDR3 nucleotides: TGTGCCAGCTCGCGTAGCCAAGCAGATACGCAGTATTTT. Translated: CASSRSQADTQYF. J is TRBJ2-3 and V is TRBV6-5; D uncertain. V gave up 8 bases and J gave up 4 bases, with 13 bases separating them. Germline V lookup: CDR1 MNHEY, CDR2 SVGAGI. CDR3 length: 13 residues.

This clone was counted a few times. V and J are TRBV19 and TRBJ1-5, with a weak D call TRBD1 (5 bases). V shed 1 base and J shed 5 bases, with 12 bases lying between them. The germline gives CDR1 LNHDA, CDR2 SQIVND (reference sequence). This CDR3 has 15 residues. This CDR3 reads CASSIAPGSDQPQHF. The CDR3 bases are TGTGCCAGTAGTATAGCCCCAGGGTCCGATCAGCCCCAGCATTTT.

A single count supports this clone. CDR3 in amino acids: CASSPPQGHYGYTF. CDR3 nucleotides: TGTGCCAGCAGTCCCCCGCAGGGCCACTATGGCTACACCTTC. This chain joins TRBV28 and TRBJ1-2, with a tentative D call TRBD1 (5 bases). Trimming cost V 5 bases and J 3 bases, with 13 bases left between them. Germline-derived CDR1 and CDR2 are MDHEN and SYDVKM. This CDR3 comprises 14 residues.

The rearrangement uses TRBV29-1 and TRBJ1-1, with D possibly being TRBD1 (6 bases). Germline loops: CDR1 SQVTM, CDR2 ANQGSEA. The V end lost 5 bases, the J end lost 3 bases, and 10 bases lay between the germline ends. The CDR3 sequence is 12 residues long. The CDR3 coding sequence is TGCAGCGTTCAAGGACAGTACACTGAAGCTTTCTTT. Its translation: CSVQGQYTEAFF. Drawing the rest from reference TRBV29-1 and TRBJ1-1, the complete variable domain is SAVISQKPSRDICQRGTSLTIQCQVDSQVTMMFWYRQQPGQSLTLIATANQGSEATYESGFVIDKFPISRPNLTFSTLTVSNMSPEDSSIYLCSVQGQYTEAFFGQGTRLTVV.

This clone is a singleton in its sample. The J gene is TRBJ1-4, the V gene TRBV6-6; D may be TRBD1 (5 bases). Trimming stripped 2 bases from V and 3 bases from J, with 13 bases between. Looked up from germline, CDR1 is MNHNY and CDR2 is SVGAGI (reference sequence). The CDR3 totals 16 residues. The CDR3 region is CASSYPSGSSNEKLFF. The DNA of the CDR3 is TGTGCCAGCAGTTACCCTTCAGGGTCGTCTAATGAAAAACTGTTTTTT.

A single count supports this clone. The rearrangement links TRBV30 to TRBJ2-5; D is possibly TRBD1 (5 bases). The J call is in doubt because the DNA end fits TRBJ2-7 better. CDR3 length: 13 residues. The germline CDR1 and CDR2 sequences are GTSNPN and SVGIG (reference sequence). In DNA, the CDR3 is TGTGCCTGGAGTATGGACAACCAATACGAGCAGTACTTC. Its translation: CAWSMDNQYEQYF.

This chain connects TRBV7-3 to TRBJ2-3; no clear D gene. This CDR3 comprises 14 residues. Germline loops: CDR1 SGHTA, CDR2 FQGTGA. V was pared by 2 bases and J by 0 bases, with 6 bases between. CDR3 region: CASSLSGSTDTQYF. The CDR3 nucleotides are TGTGCCAGCAGCTTATCCGGGAGCACAGATACGCAGTATTTT.

The chain joins TRBV27 to TRBJ2-7, with a weak D call TRBD2 (6 bases). Germline V gives CDR1 MNHEY, CDR2 SMNVEV (reference sequence). V lost 5 bases and J 1 base, leaving 12 bases between the germline ends. The CDR3 runs to 14 residues. Written as DNA, the CDR3 is TGTGCCAGCAGTCGACTAGGCCCGTCCTACGAGCAGTACTTC. Translation: CASSRLGPSYEQYF.

The V call is TRBV9, the J call TRBJ2-1; weak D call: TRBD2 (6 bases). This CDR3 region has 15 residues. Germline values: CDR1 SGDLS, CDR2 YYNGEE. Trimming removed 4 bases at V and 4 bases at J, with 15 bases between. CDR3 loop: CASSRDSGNYNEQFF. The DNA for the CDR3 is TGTGCCAGCAGCCGGGACTCCGGAAATTACAATGAGCAGTTCTTC. The complete variable domain, with remaining parts taken from reference TRBV9 and TRBJ2-1, reads DSGVTQTPKHLITATGQRVTLRCSPRSGDLSVYWYQQSLDQGLQFLIQYYNGEERAKGNILERFSAQQFPDLHSELNLSSLELGDSALYFCASSRDSGNYNEQFFGPGTRLTVL.

This clone has only one observation. This sequence joins TRBV5-1 and TRBJ2-3; 10 nucleotides match TRBD1. Germline values: CDR1 SGHRS, CDR2 YFSETQ. V was clipped by 4 bases and J by 4 bases; unmatched bases: 6. The CDR3 totals 15 residues. The CDR3 DNA sequence: TGCGCCAGCAGCCGACAGGGGGCGGGCGCAGATACGCAGTATTTT. Translation gives CASSRQGAGADTQYF.

This clone occurred a few times. The chain carries TRBV5-1 and TRBJ2-2, with a weak D call TRBD1 (6 bases). Germline values: CDR1 SGHRS, CDR2 YFSETQ. The CDR3 has 15 residues. V shed 0 bases and J shed 4 bases, with 10 bases lying between them. CDR3 nucleotides: TGCGCCAGCAGCTTGGAGGTACAGGGCACCGGGGAGCTGTTTTTT. Its translation: CASSLEVQGTGELFF.

The CDR3 DNA follows: TGTGCCAGCAGCGACAGCGGGGCTTCAGATACGCAGTATTTT. Translated, it gives CASSDSGASDTQYF. This chain connects TRBV5-6 to TRBJ2-3; 7 bases align to TRBD2. The CDR3 has 14 amino acids. Germline V lookup: CDR1 SGHDT, CDR2 YYEEEE. V shed 4 bases, J shed 4 bases, and the junction held 6 bases outside the gene matches.

The chain carries TRBV11-3 and TRBJ2-7; a possible D gene is TRBD2 (6 bases). Germline-derived CDR1 and CDR2 are SGHNT and YENEEA. CDR3 length: 13 residues. V was shortened by 0 bases and J by 11 bases, with 14 bases between the two germline ends. In DNA, the CDR3 is TGTGCCAGCAGCTTAGAGGGCCCCGGCGGGAAGTACTTC. This encodes CASSLEGPGGKYF.

This chain uses TRBV28 with TRBJ1-1; tentatively, D is TRBD1 (6 bases). Germline CDR1 reads MDHEN; CDR2 reads SYDVKM. Trimming removed 5 bases at V and 7 bases at J, with 8 bases between. The CDR3 covers 11 residues. CDR3 sequence (DNA): TGTGCCAGCAGTCAGGGGCTTGAAGCTTTCTTT. It yields the protein CASSQGLEAFF.

This clone has a handful of counts. This chain joins TRBV7-2 and TRBJ2-1, with 13 bases that match TRBD2. The germline V gene has CDR1 SGHTA and CDR2 FQGNSA. CDR3 length: 16 residues. With V trimmed by 1 base and J by 8 bases, 5 bases remained unmatched. The DNA of the CDR3 is TGTGCCAGCAGCTTAGGACTAGCGGGGGGTGGGGATGAGCAGTTCTTC. Translation: CASSLGLAGGGDEQFF.

The rearrangement uses TRBV9 and TRBJ2-5; 8 bases match TRBD2. CDR1 and CDR2 (germline): SGDLS, YYNGEE. The CDR3 spans 15 residues. J gave up 9 bases and V 4 bases, and 14 bases lay outside the gene matches. The DNA for the CDR3 is TGTGCCAGCAGCAAAATAGGAGGAGGGCGGGAGGCCCAGTACTTC. This sequence encodes CASSKIGGGREAQYF.